Sequencing of this T cell receptor (beta chain) was carried out in a study of OX40 agonist ivuxolimab in advanced cancers. Study overall: The dose-escalation group included hepatocellular carcinoma, melanoma, renal cell carcinoma and head and neck cancer.

Measured with immunoSEQ multiplex PCR; TCRdb has only the in-frame clones, and not every one. Of more than 50,000 clones in the sample, approximately 75% are singletons; the top ten hold more than 2%. Germline CDR1 and CDR2: SGDLS and YYNGEE. This CDR3 comprises 14 residues. The V and J ends lost 4 bases and 3 bases respectively, with 14 bases between them. This clone was counted a few times. V and J are TRBV9 and TRBJ2-7; TRBD2 might be the D (5 bases). Sequencing was performed on CD4+ or CD8+ T cells sorted from blood, taken in a trial of the OX40 agonist ivuxolimab. The TCR sequence derives from an adult with an advanced solid tumor such as melanoma, head and neck, liver or kidney cancer. CDR3 bases: TGTGCCAGCAGCCCTCGGACTGGCGGCTACGAGCAGTACTTC. It is translated as CASSPRTGGYEQYF.